Following are 13 T cell receptor beta chains from one sample sequenced in a study of blood T cell repertoires in COVID-19. Clones were read by immunoSEQ multiplex PCR, and TCRdb kept only the in-frame ones, dropping some. This table holds about 170,000 clones, around 90% found once. Material: peripheral blood. These receptors came from a man aged 50-60 years who had recovered from COVID-19.

The chain carries TRBV2 and TRBJ1-6, with D hard to call. V was shortened by 0 bases and J by 10 bases, with 10 bases between the two germline ends. Germline V gene lookup returns CDR1 SNHLY and CDR2 FYNNEI. CDR3 length: 14 amino acids. In nucleotides, the CDR3 is TGTGCCAGCAGTGAAGCACGGCAGGTATCACCCCTCCACTTT. It codes for CASSEARQVSPLHF.

The genes are TRBV29-1 and TRBJ2-7, with no clear D. This CDR3 comprises 13 residues. The V gene's germline CDR1 is SQVTM and CDR2 ANQGSEA. V was trimmed by 5 bases and J by 3 bases, leaving 14 bases between them. The CDR3 sequence: CSVSPDTHYEQYF. The DNA for the CDR3 is TGCAGCGTTTCCCCTGACACTCACTACGAGCAGTACTTC.

This CDR3 reads CASSLGVPGGNQPQHF. The CDR3 nucleotides are TGTGCCAGCAGCTTAGGAGTGCCAGGGGGGAATCAGCCCCAGCATTTT. The chain combines TRBV7-9 with TRBJ1-5, with TRBD1 matching 7 bases. The V segment lost 1 base and the J segment 4 bases; nucleotides outside the gene matches: 7. The CDR3 runs to 16 residues. The V gene's germline CDR1 is SEHNR and CDR2 FQNEAQ (reference sequence). The full variable domain, completed using reference TRBV7-9 and TRBJ1-5, is DTGVSQNPRHKITKRGQNVTFRCDPISEHNRLYWYRQTLGQGPEFLTYFQNEAQLEKSRLLSDRFSAERPKGSFSTLEIQRTEQGDSAMYLCASSLGVPGGNQPQHFGDGTRLSIL.

The chain links TRBV4-1 to TRBJ2-7; D not certain. V lost 5 bases and J lost 5, with 19 bases in between. The CDR3 is 15 amino acids. Looked up from germline, CDR1 is MGHRA and CDR2 is YSYEKL. As DNA, the CDR3 is TGCGCCAGCAGCGCCCGATGGCTGGCGCGGAACGAGCAGTACTTC. Encoded protein: CASSARWLARNEQYF.

This clone was seen once. The rearrangement uses TRBV7-9 and TRBJ2-3; D possibly corresponds to TRBD2 (5 bases). Germline CDR1 is SEHNR and CDR2 is FQNEAQ (reference sequence). V was trimmed by 10 bases and J by 4 bases, leaving 12 bases between them. This CDR3 region has 12 residues. This CDR3 reads CATRGIADTQYF. CDR3 DNA sequence: TGTGCCACCCGGGGAATAGCAGATACGCAGTATTTT.

Many counts were recorded for this clone. V and J are TRBV2 and TRBJ1-5; D is perhaps TRBD1 (6 bases). With 6 bases removed from V and 4 bases from J, the gap between germline ends came to 10 bases. Germline lookup yields CDR1 SNHLY and CDR2 FYNNEI. This CDR3 region has 13 residues. This chain's CDR3 is CASSRQANQPQHF. CDR3 sequence (DNA): TGTGCCAGCAGCAGACAGGCTAATCAGCCCCAGCATTTT.

V gene TRBV24-1 combines with J gene TRBJ2-1; the D gene is possibly TRBD1 (6 bases). The CDR3 totals 16 residues. The germline gives CDR1 KGHDR, CDR2 SFDVKD. The V gene lost 1 base and the J gene lost 9 bases, with 18 bases spanning the gap. The CDR3 DNA reads as TGTGCCACCAGTGATTTAACACAGGGAAAGCGAGGTGAGCAGTTCTTC. Its protein product is CATSDLTQGKRGEQFF.

In DNA form, the CDR3 reads TGTGCCAGCAGCCAGCCGGTCGTTAATTCACCCCTCCACTTT. Translation gives CASSQPVVNSPLHF. The chain has TRBV3-1 (or the pseudogene TRBV3-2) and TRBJ1-6; D call uncertain. Germline V gene lookup returns CDR1 LGHDT and CDR2 YNNKEL (reference sequence). CDR3 length equals 14 residues. V shed 3 bases and J shed 6 bases, with 9 bases lying between them.

This clone has a single count. The V gene is TRBV7-3, the J gene TRBJ1-5; D gene uncertain. The V gene's germline CDR1 is SGHTA and CDR2 FQGTGA. V lost 0 bases, J lost 10 bases, and 10 bases lay in between. The CDR3 contains 13 residues. The CDR3: CASSLTTRHPQHF. CDR3 DNA sequence: TGTGCCAGCAGCTTAACGACGAGACATCCCCAGCATTTT.

The chain couples TRBV7-2 to TRBJ2-3; 10 nucleotides match TRBD2. The length of the CDR3 is 17 residues. The J segment lost 4 bases and the V segment lost 1 base, leaving 8 bases of the junction unmatched. Germline CDR1 is SGHTA and CDR2 is FQGNSA. CDR3 sequence (DNA): TGTGCCAGCAGCTTAGAGCGGGAGGGCCCCCGGGCAGATACGCAGTATTTT. Protein: CASSLEREGPRADTQYF.

The CDR3 nucleotides are TGCAGCGTTGAAGGCCTAGCGGGTCGGGGCACAGATACGCAGTATTTT. Translation gives CSVEGLAGRGTDTQYF. The chain is built from TRBV29-1 and TRBJ2-3; 8 positions match TRBD2. V dropped 1 base and J dropped 1; count of bases not matched to a gene: 7. Germline V lookup: CDR1 SQVTM, CDR2 ANQGSEA. This CDR3 has 16 amino acids.

The chain has TRBV5-1 and TRBJ1-1; tentatively, D is TRBD1 (6 bases). The V gene's germline CDR1 is SGHRS and CDR2 YFSETQ. CDR3 length equals 15 residues. V lost 4 bases, J lost 1 base, and 14 bases lay in between. This CDR3 reads CASSPAQGGNTEAFF. DNA for the CDR3: TGCGCCAGCAGCCCGGCCCAAGGGGGGAACACTGAAGCTTTCTTT.

The chain recombines TRBV18 with TRBJ2-7; D is unclear. V was trimmed by 6 bases and J by 0 bases, leaving 3 bases between them. The CDR3 length is 11 residues. CDR1 is KGHSH, CDR2 LQKENI, per germline. Here the CDR3 reads CASSGSYEQYF. CDR3 nucleotides: TGTGCCAGCTCCGGCTCCTACGAGCAGTACTTC.